Listed here are 31 T cell receptor beta chains from one sample, sequenced in a study of CD8 T cells in ankylosing spondylitis. MiXCR, applied by TCRdb to the 5' RACE reads, yields one record per CDR3 protein. This sample has fewer than 350,000 distinct CDR3 sequences, with roughly 10% found just once. The sequenced sample consisted of blood, either unsorted or a sorted T cell fraction (not recorded which). Receptor source: a female donor with ankylosing spondylitis or in good health (not recorded which).

This clonotype was seen at least ten times. The rearrangement joins TRBV20-1 to TRBJ1-4; D is uncertain. Germline V CDR1 and CDR2: DFQATT, SNEGSKA (reference sequence). This CDR3 is 14 amino acids long. V shed 0 bases and J shed 4 bases, with 9 bases lying between them. CDR3 in DNA: TGCAGTGCTAGAGACTCCAGCCTTAATGAAAAACTGTTTTTT. Translated, it gives CSARDSSLNEKLFF.

This clonotype was seen a few times. The chain links TRBV15 to TRBJ2-7; D is unclear. The V and J ends lost 0 bases and 6 bases respectively, with 6 bases between them. CDR3 length: 12 amino acids. Germline loops: CDR1 LNHNV, CDR2 YYDKDF (reference sequence). CDR3 nucleotides: TGTGCCACCAGCAGAGAAAGAAGCGAGCAGTACTTC. Translation gives CATSRERSEQYF.

The sample holds a few counts of this clonotype. The chain employs TRBV27 and TRBJ1-5, with a weak D call TRBD1 (5 bases). V lost 1 base to trimming and J lost 0 bases, with 13 bases between them. CDR1 MNHEY and CDR2 SMNVEV come from the germline V gene (reference sequence). The CDR3 sequence is 17 residues long. CDR3 in amino acids: CASSLLGAGYSNQPQHF. In DNA form, the CDR3 reads TGTGCCAGCAGTTTATTAGGCGCAGGGTATAGCAATCAGCCCCAGCATTTT.

The V call is TRBV15, the J call TRBJ2-3; 8 nucleotides align to TRBD2. CDR1 is LNHNV and CDR2 is YYDKDF in the germline V gene (reference sequence). V shed 3 bases, J shed 5 bases, and the junction held 4 bases outside the gene matches. CDR3 size: 14 residues. CDR3 protein: CATSSGGAVDTQYF. The CDR3 coding sequence is TGTGCCACCAGCAGCGGGGGGGCGGTAGATACGCAGTATTTT. The whole variable domain, remainder taken from reference TRBV15 and TRBJ2-3, is DAMVIQNPRYQVTQFGKPVTLSCSQTLNHNVMYWYQQKSSQAPKLLFHYYDKDFNNEADTPDNFQSRRPNTSFCFLDIRSPGLGDTAMYLCATSSGGAVDTQYFGPGTRLTVL.

This clonotype occurred many times. The chain couples TRBV19 to TRBJ1-1; D not certain. Between the trimmed V and J ends, which lost 9 bases and 3 bases, there was a span of 8 bases. The CDR3 has 11 amino acids. Germline CDR1 is LNHDA and CDR2 is SQIVND (reference sequence). This chain's CDR3 is CASPGDTEAFF. CDR3 DNA sequence: TGTGCCAGCCCGGGAGACACTGAAGCTTTCTTT.

In this sample, this clonotype turned up many times. The chain recombines TRBV27 with TRBJ1-4; TRBD1 matches 9 bases. The germline CDR1 and CDR2 sequences are MNHEY and SMNVEV (reference sequence). Germline trimming cut 5 bases from V and 6 bases from J; bases unmatched to any gene: 7. The CDR3 contains 15 residues. The CDR3 region has the DNA TGTGCCAGCAGTCCCACGGGACAGGGCTATGAAAAACTGTTTTTT. Translated, it gives CASSPTGQGYEKLFF.

This clonotype was detected ten times or more. The chain links TRBV12-3 or TRBV12-4 to TRBJ2-7; the match to TRBD1 covers 8 bases. The CDR3 consists of 15 residues. Trimming at V came to 4 bases and at J to 3 bases, leaving 8 bases not matched to a gene. CDR3 region: CASSSGQGRLYEQYF. The CDR3 bases are TGTGCCAGCAGTTCCGGACAGGGAAGACTCTACGAGCAGTACTTC.

This clonotype was seen repeatedly, ten times or more. V usage is TRBV20-1 and J usage is TRBJ2-1, with D possibly matching TRBD2 (6 bases). Germline CDR1 is DFQATT and CDR2 is SNEGSKA (reference sequence). Trimming pared 3 bases from V and 4 bases from J, leaving 13 bases between. The CDR3 runs to 14 residues. Here the CDR3 reads CSARWASEYNEQFF. The CDR3 DNA reads TGCAGTGCTAGGTGGGCTAGCGAATACAATGAGCAGTTCTTC.

In DNA form, the CDR3 reads TGCGCCAGCAGTGAGTCGAGGGACATCTACAATGAGCAGTTCTTC. Protein sequence: CASSESRDIYNEQFF. The chain links TRBV10-2 to TRBJ2-1; a possible D gene is TRBD1 (6 bases). Trimming pared 0 bases from V and 3 bases from J, leaving 9 bases between. CDR3 length: 15 amino acids. Germline loops: CDR1 WSHSY, CDR2 SAAADI.

The sample holds many counts of this clonotype. This sequence joins TRBV5-1 and TRBJ1-1; D remains ambiguous. The CDR3 contains 16 residues. Trimming shortened V by 2 bases and J by 5 bases, and 19 bases separated the two germline ends. Germline V CDR1 and CDR2: SGHRS, YFSETQ. This CDR3 reads CASSFTQLAMGTEAFF. DNA for the CDR3: TGCGCCAGCAGCTTCACCCAACTTGCAATGGGAACTGAAGCTTTCTTT.

This clonotype has ten or more counts. The chain combines TRBV20-1 with TRBJ2-3; 12 nucleotides align to TRBD2. This CDR3 is built from 17 residues. The V and J ends lost 5 bases and 2 bases, in that order; junction bases with no gene match: 11. Germline CDR1 DFQATT, CDR2 SNEGSKA (reference sequence). CDR3 sequence: CSAAGLAGSPFTDTQYF. The CDR3 nucleotides are TGCAGTGCTGCCGGACTAGCGGGATCACCCTTCACAGATACGCAGTATTTT.

This clonotype has more than one count but fewer than ten. The gene calls are TRBV29-1 and TRBJ1-3; no definite D call. Germline CDR1 and CDR2: SQVTM and ANQGSEA. The CDR3 is 15 residues long. V was pared by 0 bases and J by 0 bases, with 9 bases between. CDR3 in DNA: TGCAGCGTTGAAGAAGCCAGAATCTCTGGAAACACCATATATTTT. Protein: CSVEEARISGNTIYF.

This clonotype was seen many times. The chain links TRBV3-1 to TRBJ2-3; D is uncertain. The CDR3 runs to 15 residues. From germline, CDR1 is LGHDT and CDR2 YNNKEL (reference sequence). The V end was cut by 0 bases, the J end by 2 bases, with 9 bases between. The CDR3 DNA sequence: TGTGCCAGCAGCCAAGATCTGGCCACCACAGATACGCAGTATTTT. The encoded protein is CASSQDLATTDTQYF.

This clonotype was found many times. The chain employs TRBV20-1 and TRBJ2-7; TRBD1 aligns across 8 bases. This CDR3 spans 15 amino acids. V lost 3 bases and J lost 3; bases outside the gene matches: 10. Germline V gene lookup returns CDR1 DFQATT and CDR2 SNEGSKA (reference sequence). The CDR3 DNA is TGCAGTGCTAGCGGGAACAGGGGGGTGGGCTACGAGCAGTACTTC. It encodes CSASGNRGVGYEQYF.

At least ten counts were recorded for this clonotype. This chain uses TRBV28 with TRBJ2-7; perhaps D is TRBD1 or TRBD2 (5 bases each). Trimming removed 8 bases at V and 2 bases at J, with 13 bases between. Per germline, CDR1 MDHEN and CDR2 SYDVKM. The CDR3 is 13 residues long. The CDR3 spells CASFGDQAYEQYF. CDR3 in DNA: TGTGCCAGCTTTGGGGACCAGGCCTACGAGCAGTACTTC.

Regarding this clonotype: This may come from a read error, since a much larger clone is one base off. This sequence joins TRBV7-9 and TRBJ2-7; either TRBD1 or TRBD2 may supply D (5 bases each). CDR1 and CDR2 (germline): SEHNR, FQNEAQ (reference sequence). This CDR3 is 14 amino acids long. In DNA, the CDR3 is TGTGCCAGCAGCCCTGCCGAGTATTGGGACGAGCAGCACTTC. Amino acids: CASSPAEYWDEQHF.

This chain uses TRBV7-2 with TRBJ1-2; the match to TRBD1 covers 8 bases. The junction had 3 bases not matched to a gene; V was cut back by 8 bases and J by 4 bases. This CDR3 comprises 12 residues. From germline, CDR1 is SGHTA and CDR2 FQGNSA. The CDR3 sequence: CASGTGGYGYTF. The CDR3 DNA reads TGTGCCAGCGGTACAGGGGGCTATGGCTACACCTTC.

The chain has TRBV15 and TRBJ2-7; 7 bases are shared with TRBD2. CDR3 length equals 13 residues. Per the germline V gene, CDR1 is LNHNV and CDR2 is YYDKDF (reference sequence). J gave up 3 bases and V 5 bases, and 4 bases lay outside the gene matches. CDR3 protein: CATSVSGRYEQYF. Here the CDR3 DNA reads TGTGCCACCAGCGTTAGCGGGCGCTACGAGCAGTACTTC.

The sample holds many counts of this clonotype. This rearrangement joins TRBV20-1 to TRBJ2-3; D is undetermined. The CDR3 extends over 15 amino acids. The V end was cut by 1 base, the J end by 6 bases, with 17 bases between. Germline loops: CDR1 DFQATT, CDR2 SNEGSKA (reference sequence). This CDR3 is CSARVVPLGSDTQYF. The CDR3 bases are TGCAGTGCTAGAGTGGTCCCTTTGGGCTCGGATACGCAGTATTTT.

At least ten counts were recorded for this clonotype. The J gene is TRBJ2-1, the V gene TRBV20-1, with TRBD1 matching 8 bases. CDR1 and CDR2 (germline): DFQATT, SNEGSKA (reference sequence). The trim removed 6 bases at V and 3 bases at J, leaving 7 bases unmatched. This CDR3 is 14 amino acids long. The CDR3 here is CSAIRDRFYNEQFF. The CDR3 region has the DNA TGCAGTGCGATCCGGGACAGGTTCTACAATGAGCAGTTCTTC.

This clonotype was seen repeatedly, ten times or more. The gene calls are TRBV6-5 and TRBJ2-7; possibly TRBD1 for D (6 bases). CDR1 MNHEY and CDR2 SVGAGI come from the germline V gene. The V gene lost 2 bases and the J gene lost 3 bases, with 11 bases spanning the gap. This CDR3 has 14 amino acids. The CDR3 protein is CASSYKQGLYEQYF. For the CDR3, the DNA is TGTGCCAGCAGTTACAAACAGGGCCTCTACGAGCAGTACTTC.

The chain recombines TRBV5-1 with TRBJ1-1; D unresolved. The CDR3 has 12 amino acids. CDR1 and CDR2 (germline): SGHRS, YFSETQ. V was cut by 0 bases and J by 8 bases, with 8 bases left in between. The CDR3 region is CASSLVEGEAFF. The CDR3 DNA reads as TGCGCCAGCAGCTTGGTGGAAGGCGAAGCTTTCTTT. The variable domain in full, with the rest retrieved from reference TRBV5-1 and TRBJ1-1, is KAGVTQTPRYLIKTRGQQVTLSCSPISGHRSVSWYQQTPGQGLQFLFEYFSETQRNKGNFPGRFSGRQFSNSRSEMNVSTLELGDSALYLCASSLVEGEAFFGQGTRLTVV.

This clonotype was counted many times. The gene calls are TRBV5-1 and TRBJ1-1; D unclear. This CDR3 comprises 16 residues. The V end lost 0 bases, the J end lost 1 base, and 13 bases lay between the germline ends. Germline assignment: CDR1 SGHRS and CDR2 YFSETQ. The CDR3 reads CASSLVTGRKNTEAFF. DNA of the CDR3: TGCGCCAGCAGCTTGGTCACGGGTAGAAAGAACACTGAAGCTTTCTTT. Full variable domain (missing parts from reference TRBV5-1 and TRBJ1-1): KAGVTQTPRYLIKTRGQQVTLSCSPISGHRSVSWYQQTPGQGLQFLFEYFSETQRNKGNFPGRFSGRQFSNSRSEMNVSTLELGDSALYLCASSLVTGRKNTEAFFGQGTRLTVV.

The chain uses TRBV5-5 and TRBJ1-2; possible D gene TRBD1, 6 bases. The V and J ends lost 4 bases and 6 bases respectively, with 19 bases between them. Germline-derived CDR1 and CDR2 are SGHKS and YYEKEE (reference sequence). The CDR3 spans 15 residues. The CDR3 nucleotides read TGTGCCAGCAGCGCCCGGGACAACCTGTATAATGGCTACACCTTC. Encoded protein: CASSARDNLYNGYTF.

This clonotype occurred many times. The chain links TRBV7-2 to TRBJ2-1, with a tentative D call TRBD2 (5 bases). V gave up 3 bases and J gave up 2 bases, with 8 bases separating them. Germline V lookup: CDR1 SGHTA, CDR2 FQGNSA. The CDR3 length is 14 residues. Here the CDR3 reads CASSFPGTYNEQFF. The CDR3 region has the DNA TGTGCCAGCAGCTTCCCGGGGACCTACAATGAGCAGTTCTTC.

This clonotype was seen ten or more times. The CDR3 is CSASTQGNSNQPQHF. The DNA of the CDR3 is TGCAGTGCTAGCACCCAAGGAAATAGCAATCAGCCCCAGCATTTT. The J gene is TRBJ1-5, the V gene TRBV20-1; D is unclear. The germline V gene encodes CDR1 DFQATT and CDR2 SNEGSKA (reference sequence). CDR3 length equals 15 residues. Trimming took 3 bases from V and 0 from J, leaving 12 bases between them.

A few counts support this clonotype. The rearrangement uses TRBV29-1 and TRBJ1-1; D possibly corresponds to TRBD1 (5 bases). Germline V gives CDR1 SQVTM, CDR2 ANQGSEA. This CDR3 has 13 residues. V lost 7 bases and J lost 5, with 17 bases in between. Written as DNA, the CDR3 is TGCAGCGGTGGGGGGAATGGGAAGACTGAAGCTTTCTTT. It codes for CSGGGNGKTEAFF.

This clonotype was seen only a few times. The chain combines TRBV12-3 or TRBV12-4 with TRBJ2-2; the D call may be TRBD1 or TRBD2 (5 bases each). CDR3 size: 15 residues. Trimming cost V 6 bases and J 2 bases, with 13 bases left between them. CDR3 amino acids: CASRAPGRNTGELFF. For the CDR3, the DNA is TGTGCCAGCAGGGCTCCGGGACGAAACACCGGGGAGCTGTTTTTT.

At least ten counts were recorded for this clonotype. The chain has TRBV20-1 and TRBJ2-5, with a tentative D call TRBD2 (6 bases). CDR1 and CDR2 (germline): DFQATT, SNEGSKA (reference sequence). The CDR3 covers 12 residues. V shed 5 bases and J shed 3 bases, with 10 bases lying between them. In DNA, the CDR3 is TGCAGTGCTTGGGGACTGGAAGAGACCCAGTACTTC. It specifies CSAWGLEETQYF.

This clonotype occurred many times. The chain is built from TRBV4-1 and TRBJ1-4; D is unclear. Germline V gives CDR1 MGHRA, CDR2 YSYEKL. CDR3 size: 14 residues. V was cut by 1 base and J by 5 bases, with 8 bases left in between. The CDR3 protein is CASSQGVLNEKLFF. The CDR3 region has the DNA TGCGCCAGCAGCCAAGGAGTCCTAAATGAAAAACTGTTTTTT.

As concerns this clonotype: Since a much larger clone is just one base distant, this may be a read error. The chain carries TRBV5-1 and TRBJ1-2, with D unclear. Germline values: CDR1 SGHRS, CDR2 YFSETQ. The CDR3 extends over 14 amino acids. The CDR3 sequence: CASSLDTSNYGDTF. As DNA, the CDR3 is TGCGCCAGCAGCTTGGACACATCTAACTATGGCGACACCTTC.